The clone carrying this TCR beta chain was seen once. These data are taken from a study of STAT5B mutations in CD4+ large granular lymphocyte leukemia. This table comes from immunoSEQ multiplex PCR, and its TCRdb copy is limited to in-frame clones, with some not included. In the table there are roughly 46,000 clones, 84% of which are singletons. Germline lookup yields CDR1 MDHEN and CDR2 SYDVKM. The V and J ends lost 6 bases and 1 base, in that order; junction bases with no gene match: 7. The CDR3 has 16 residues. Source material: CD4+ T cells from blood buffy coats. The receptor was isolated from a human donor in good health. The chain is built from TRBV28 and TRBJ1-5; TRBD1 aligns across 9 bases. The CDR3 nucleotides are TGTGCCAGCAGGAAACAGGGGGCCGGGAGCAATCAGCCCCAGCATTTT. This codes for CASRKQGAGSNQPQHF. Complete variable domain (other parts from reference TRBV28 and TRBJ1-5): DVKVTQSSRYLVKRTGEKVFLECVQDMDHENMFWYRQDPGLGLRLIYFSYDVKMKEKGDIPEGYSVSREKKERFSLILESASTNQTSMYLCASRKQGAGSNQPQHFGDGTRLSIL.